These 3 T cell receptor beta chains share one sample of origin, sequenced in a study of response to subunit inactivated influenza vaccine. Each CDR3 protein gets one entry after TCRdb re-called the RT-PCR reads with MiXCR. The sample shows roughly 460,000 distinct CDR3 sequences, roughly 11% of them seen only once. The sequences come from PBMCs from blood, collected 40 to 50 days after vaccination. These receptors all stem from a man in his fifties or sixties who received an inactivated influenza vaccine.

The chain joins TRBV20-1 to TRBJ1-1; 7 positions agree with TRBD1. CDR3 length: 15 residues. CDR1 is DFQATT and CDR2 is SNEGSKA in the germline V gene (reference sequence). V was clipped by 3 bases and J by 4 bases; unmatched bases: 11. CDR3 residues: CSARYVDRVSTEAFF. DNA for the CDR3: TGCAGTGCTAGGTACGTTGACAGGGTGAGCACTGAAGCTTTCTTT.

This clonotype was found a few times. This chain uses TRBV27 with TRBJ2-3; 14 positions agree with TRBD2. CDR1 and CDR2 from the germline V gene are MNHEY and SMNVEV (reference sequence). The CDR3 consists of 16 residues. V lost 9 bases to trimming and J lost 9 bases; unmatched junction nucleotides: 14. CDR3 sequence reads: CASGSIAGTSGSTQYF. The DNA for the CDR3 is TGTGCCAGTGGATCCATCGCCGGGACTAGCGGGAGCACGCAGTATTTT.

The genes are TRBV12-3 or TRBV12-4 and TRBJ2-3; TRBD1 is a possible D gene (6 bases). Trimming left V 4 bases short and J 5 bases short, with 10 bases between. The CDR3 extends over 13 amino acids. The CDR3 protein is CASSSGQRDTQYF. The CDR3 coding sequence is TGTGCCAGCAGTTCAGGACAGAGAGATACGCAGTATTTT.